This entry concerns a single T cell receptor (beta chain). The sample is drawn from a study of T cell responses to AZD1222 COVID-19 vaccine. Produced via immunoSEQ multiplex PCR; TCRdb's table is partial and in-frame only. The sample holds roughly 150,000 clones, 88% seen once. The sequences come from peripheral blood, collected on day 0 of MenACWY control vaccination. The sequence was obtained from an adult in good health.

CDR3 DNA sequence: TGTGCCAGCAGCCCCTGGGGGTACGGGGACACTGAAGCTTTCTTT. It is translated as CASSPWGYGDTEAFF. The rearrangement joins TRBV5-4 to TRBJ1-1, with D possibly being TRBD1 (5 bases). Trimming shortened V by 4 bases and J by 3 bases, and 16 bases separated the two germline ends. The CDR3 loop spans 15 amino acids. Germline-derived CDR1 and CDR2 are SGHNT and YYREEE (reference sequence).